Listed below are T cell receptor beta chains from one sample, sequenced in a study of graft-versus-host responses after intestinal transplantation. Antigens of these TCRs are unknown. Produced via immunoSEQ multiplex PCR; TCRdb's table is partial and in-frame only. The table has roughly 110,000 clones, 87% seen once; the top ten hold around 0.7%. The sample here was unstimulated CD4+ T cells sorted from spleen or lymph node cells, taken before transplant. The source of these receptors is a human donor who was the organ donor for an intestinal transplant. The conserved cysteine and the conserved F or W are not part of the CDR3 here. Each record gives: J gene, V gene, CDR3 protein.

>TRBJ1-6|TRBV6-5
ASSYSRQGINSPLH
>TRBJ1-2|TRBV7-2
ASSLASRNYGYT
>TRBJ1-2|TRBV6-1
ASTRGKEDYGYT
>TRBJ2-3|TRBV5-1
ASSLGTSTDTQY
>TRBJ2-2|TRBV10-1
ASSDSRGTGTTGELF
>TRBJ2-7|TRBV5-6
ASSLGATGYEQY
>TRBJ1-1|TRBV6-1
ASSPTGVGEAF
>-|TRBV5-1
ASSLVAGAGEQY
>TRBJ1-2|TRBV20-1
SVEDYYGYT
>TRBJ2-2|TRBV6-5
ASRGQGNTGELF
>TRBJ1-1|TRBV29-1
SVEKGTYTEAF
>TRBJ1-2|TRBV7-9
ASSLEVRAGGGYT
>TRBJ2-2|TRBV7-6
ASSLGATGELF
>TRBJ2-3|TRBV11-3
ASSWTSGTSDTQY
>TRBJ2-4|TRBV5-6
ASSLRGAKNIQY
>TRBJ1-5|TRBV5-6
ASSASHPYSNSNQPQH
>TRBJ1-1|TRBV6-5
ASSYSRRQNSEAF
>TRBJ2-2|TRBV7-3
ASSSVAAGELF
>TRBJ1-1|TRBV2
ASSATGYTEAF
>TRBJ2-3|TRBV11-1
ASSLKTDTQY
>TRBJ2-5|TRBV5-1
ASSWGATSGRAYETQY
>TRBJ2-3|TRBV11-3
ASSLGRVDTDTQY
>TRBJ2-3|TRBV18
ASSPLDRAGQY
>TRBJ1-5|TRBV4-1
ASSRLTDQPQH
>TRBJ1-1|TRBV5-4
ASSSGTGNTEAF
>TRBJ1-1|TRBV19
ASLDRGRFTEAF
>TRBJ1-1|TRBV7-2
ASSLIGGGGPNTEAF